The rows below give T cell receptor beta chains drawn from one sample of a study of Graves' ophthalmopathy and Graves' hyperthyroidism. Each CDR3 protein gets one entry after TCRdb re-called the multiplex PCR reads with MiXCR. Among a few hundred thousand distinct CDR3 sequences listed, approximately 15% were seen once. The sample comprised peripheral blood. Source of these receptors: a woman aged 18-35 years with stable Graves' hyperthyroidism. CDR3s include the opening cysteine and the closing phenylalanine or tryptophan. Fields, in order: J gene, clone size, D gene, V gene, CDR3 DNA, CDR3 protein. A D gene is named only where the DNA matches it firmly. Some rows have no size entry. The others give once, few or many, or a class for an expanded clone.

TRBJ1-1,NA,NA,TRBV19,TGTGCCAGTAGTACGACTGGACTCTCGAACACTGAAGCTTTCTTT,CASSTTGLSNTEAFF
TRBJ2-5,many,NA,TRBV20-1,TGCAGTGCTAGACAGGGGGGGAGGGAGACCCAGTACTTC,CSARQGGRETQYF
TRBJ2-5,NA,TRBD2,TRBV12-3/TRBV12-4,TGTGCCAGCAGTGTAGCGGGGGGGCGCGAAGAGACCCAGTACTTC,CASSVAGGREETQYF
TRBJ1-6,many,TRBD1,TRBV6-5,TGTGCCAGCAGTTACTACAGGGGGGGAGGCTCCTATAATTCACCCCTCCACTTT,CASSYYRGGGSYNSPLHF
TRBJ2-2,many,NA,TRBV12-3/TRBV12-4,TGTGCCAGCAGTTTCTTGCGGGCGGCAGCCGGGGAGCTGTTTTTT,CASSFLRAAAGELFF
TRBJ2-7,many,NA,TRBV20-1,TGCAGTGCCCCCCGCGGAGGCTCCTACGAGCAGTACTTC,CSAPRGGSYEQYF
TRBJ1-1,few,NA,TRBV11-2,TGTGCCAGCAGCCTCTCCGGGGGGTTAATGAACACTGAAGCTTTCTTT,CASSLSGGLMNTEAFF
TRBJ2-7,many,TRBD1,TRBV2,TGTGCCAGCAGCCGTGGACAGGACTACGAGCAGTACTTC,CASSRGQDYEQYF
TRBJ1-1,many,TRBD1,TRBV29-1,TGCAGCGTTGATCCTTTGTTGGCCGGGACAGGGACTGAGAACACTGAAGCTTTCTTT,CSVDPLLAGTGTENTEAFF
TRBJ1-1,NA,TRBD1,TRBV11-1,TGTGCCAGCAGCTTAAGGGCGGGACAGGGGGACACTGAAGCTTTCTTT,CASSLRAGQGDTEAFF
TRBJ1-5,few,TRBD1,TRBV18,TGTGCCAGCTGCGCAGCTACAGGGGCGAGCAATCAGCCCCAGCATTTT,CASCAATGASNQPQHF
TRBJ2-7,many,TRBD1,TRBV6-2/TRBV6-3,TGTGCCAGCAGTTGGGACAGAGGGACCGAGCAGTACTTC,CASSWDRGTEQYF
TRBJ1-1,few,NA,TRBV9,TGTGCCAGCAGCCCCTCTGAGCGCCCAGCTTTCTTT,CASSPSERPAFF